The 18 T cell receptor beta chains below were found in one sample sequenced in a study of metastatic and nonmetastatic thyroid tumors. TCRdb re-called clones from the PCR reads using MiXCR. Among about 22,000 clones listed, roughly 18% were seen once. No patient had received any treatment before thyroid surgery. Sequencing was done on a sample of adjacent normal tissue. The receptors derive from a male donor with papillary thyroid cancer or a benign thyroid nodule (not recorded which). Some clones in this sample may be carry-over from other donors' samples.

By share, this clone ranks as medium-sized. The rearrangement links TRBV6-1 to TRBJ2-7; TRBD2 agrees at 13 bases. Unmatched junction bases numbered 3, after V lost 8 bases and J lost 2 bases. This CDR3 has 14 residues. The germline V gene has CDR1 MNHNS and CDR2 SASEGT. CDR3 region: CASWGLAGPYEQYV. CDR3 in DNA: TGTGCCAGCTGGGGACTAGCGGGGCCCTACGAGCAGTACGTC.

Many counts were recorded for this clone. V and J are TRBV5-6 and TRBJ2-5, with no clear D. The germline CDR1 and CDR2 sequences are SGHDT and YYEEEE. The CDR3 covers 14 residues. Trimming took 0 bases from V and 2 from J, leaving 8 bases between them. CDR3 residues: CASSLAPVQETQYF. The DNA for the CDR3 is TGTGCCAGCAGCTTGGCGCCGGTACAAGAGACCCAGTACTTC.

This clone was detected many times. The V and J genes are TRBV5-6 and TRBJ1-3; 7 bases are a match to TRBD1. V shed 1 base and J 4 bases; nucleotides not matched to a gene: 2. The CDR3 covers 14 residues. The V gene's germline CDR1 is SGHDT and CDR2 YYEEEE. The CDR3 nucleotides read TGTGCCAGCAGCTTGACAGGGGAGGGAAACACCATATATTTT. Translated: CASSLTGEGNTIYF.

This clone was seen ten or more times. The CDR3 DNA follows: TGTGCCAGTAGTGCCCGACAGGGGGGGACTGAAGCTTTCTTT. Protein: CASSARQGGTEAFF. This chain links TRBV19 with TRBJ1-1; 9 nucleotides agree with TRBD1. Germline-derived CDR1 and CDR2 are LNHDA and SQIVND (reference sequence). The CDR3 runs to 14 residues. With V trimmed by 5 bases and J by 5 bases, 6 bases remained unmatched.

This clone appeared many times. V is TRBV7-6 and J is TRBJ2-5, with a weak D call TRBD2 (5 bases). V lost 1 base to trimming and J lost 2 bases, with 8 bases between them. The CDR3 has 14 residues. Germline CDR1 reads SGHVS; CDR2 reads FNYEAQ. The CDR3 coding sequence is TGTGCCAGCAGCTTAGTCGGGGAACAAGAGACCCAGTACTTC. Amino acid sequence: CASSLVGEQETQYF.

This clone was picked up many times. An end of the junction does not agree with germline; a read error may underlie this. At the DNA level, this CDR3 is encoded by other sequences in the same sample as well. V and J are TRBV19 and TRBJ1-1; 9 positions agree with TRBD1. There are 18 residues in the CDR3. CDR1 LNHDA and CDR2 SQIVND come from the germline V gene (reference sequence). The CDR3 DNA reads TGTGCCAGTAGTTTTTACCGGGACAGGGCTACCTTGAACACTGAGGCTTTCTTT. It yields the protein CASSFYRDRATLNTEAFF. The whole variable domain, remainder taken from reference TRBV19 and TRBJ1-1, is DGGITQSPKYLFRKEGQNVTLSCEQNLNHDAMYWYRQDPGQGLRLIYYSQIVNDFQKGDIAEGYSVSREKKESFPLTVTSAQKNPTAFYLCASSFYRDRATLNTEAFFGQGTRLTVV.

V usage is TRBV6-5 and J usage is TRBJ1-6; D is ambiguous. The CDR3 consists of 16 residues. Germline CDR1 MNHEY, CDR2 SVGAGI. With 0 bases removed from V and 18 bases from J, the gap between germline ends came to 24 bases. In nucleotides, the CDR3 is TGTGCCAGCAGTTACTCGTTGGGCAGGTGTAATTCACCGCCCCACTTT. Translation: CASSYSLGRCNSPPHF.

This clone was counted between two and nine times. Mismatch with germline at one junction end may stem from a read error. As DNA, the CDR3 is TGTGCCCGCAGCCCGTCTGCGGCCCAAGAGACTCAGTACTTC. It translates to CARSPSAAQETQYF. The chain employs TRBV12-3 or TRBV12-4 and TRBJ2-5, with no clear D. This CDR3 has 14 residues.

Ten or more counts support this clone. This sequence joins TRBV5-6 and TRBJ2-1; D assignment may be TRBD1 or TRBD2 (5 bases each). V lost 0 bases and J lost 9, with 16 bases in between. The CDR3 length is 15 residues. Germline CDR1 and CDR2: SGHDT and YYEEEE. The CDR3 DNA sequence: TGTGCCAGCAGCTTGGGTGGCGAGGGGTCTAGTGAGCAGTTCTTC. Protein sequence: CASSLGGEGSSEQFF.

By its share, this clone is medium-sized. The chain joins TRBV6-8 to TRBJ2-7; D possibly corresponds to TRBD2 (5 bases). Trimming removed 6 bases from V and 0 bases from J, with 9 bases in between. The germline V gene encodes CDR1 MNHGY and CDR2 SAAAGT. CDR3 length: 13 residues. The CDR3 region has the DNA TGTGCCAGCAGCGACGGGGACTCCTACGAGCAGTACTTC. Translating it yields CASSDGDSYEQYF.

The genes are TRBV27 and TRBJ2-2; 13 bases fit TRBD2. Per the germline V gene, CDR1 is MNHEY and CDR2 is SMNVEV (reference sequence). CDR3 length equals 14 residues. V shed 9 bases, J shed 14 bases, and the junction held 12 bases outside the gene matches. The CDR3 DNA is TGTGCCAGTACGGGACTAGCGGGGATCGGGTATCTGTTTTTT. It yields the protein CASTGLAGIGYLFF.

This clone was counted ten times or more. V and J are TRBV7-3 and TRBJ2-2; 10 bases align to TRBD1. In germline, CDR1 is SGHTA, CDR2 FQGTGA. The CDR3 loop spans 16 amino acids. V lost 5 bases, J lost 8 bases, and 11 bases stayed unmatched. The CDR3: CASSQTGTGVKGELFF. The DNA for the CDR3 is TGTGCCAGCAGCCAGACCGGGACAGGGGTTAAGGGGGAGCTGTTTTTT.

The chain carries TRBV6-2 or TRBV6-3 and TRBJ1-2; 7 nucleotides line up with TRBD1. The CDR3 sequence is 15 residues long. Germline assignment: CDR1 MNHEY and CDR2 SVGEGT. V lost 2 bases, J lost 9 bases, and 12 bases stayed unmatched. This chain's CDR3 is CASSYPETGDHRYTF. CDR3 DNA: TGTGCCAGCAGTTACCCCGAAACAGGGGACCATCGCTACACCTTC.

Many counts were recorded for this clone. The chain joins TRBV9 to TRBJ2-2, with D unclear. The CDR3 is made up of 12 amino acids. Trimming took 4 bases from V and 0 from J, leaving 1 base between them. In germline, CDR1 is SGDLS, CDR2 YYNGEE. The CDR3 sequence is CASSPNTGELFF. The DNA for the CDR3 is TGTGCCAGCAGCCCGAACACCGGGGAGCTGTTTTTT.

In the case of this clone: This may be a read error, as it is one base from a much larger clone. The final CDR3 position lacks the conserved phenylalanine or tryptophan, pointing to a likely read error. The chain links TRBV4-2 to TRBJ2-1; 13 positions agree with TRBD2. Looked up from germline, CDR1 is LGHNA and CDR2 is YNFKEQ. This CDR3 spans 16 amino acids. V lost 6 bases and J lost 9; bases outside the gene matches: 11. DNA of the CDR3: TGTGCCAGCAGGCAGGGACTAGCGGGGATCCGGGGTGAGCAGTTCATC. It translates to CASRQGLAGIRGEQFI.

This clone was seen a handful of times. The junction departs from germline at one end; a sequencing error may be responsible. The V gene is TRBV6-1, the J gene TRBJ2-5, with 9 bases aligning to TRBD1. CDR1 is MNHNS, CDR2 SASEGT, per germline. This CDR3 has 15 residues. CDR3 residues: CATNRGRIVRETQYF. In nucleotides, the CDR3 is TGTGCCACCAACAGGGGGCGAATCGTACGGGAGACTCAGTACTTC.

This clone has a count of ten or more. This chain uses TRBV20-1 with TRBJ1-1; 7 bases are shared with TRBD1. The CDR3 runs to 15 residues. Per germline, CDR1 DFQATT and CDR2 SNEGSKA (reference sequence). The V gene end was trimmed by 1 base and the J gene end by 10 bases; junction bases not matched to a gene: 15. The CDR3 sequence: CSARGGTDHQGGAFF. The CDR3 region has the DNA TGCAGTGCTAGAGGAGGGACAGACCATCAGGGTGGAGCTTTCTTT.

This clone was counted a few times. This chain's CDR3 is CASSDDRYEQYF. CDR3 nucleotides: TGTGCCAGCAGCGACGACCGCTACGAGCAGTACTTC. The chain is built from TRBV6-1 and TRBJ2-7; D gene unclear. V shed 6 bases and J shed 3 bases, with 9 bases lying between them. The V gene's germline CDR1 is MNHNS and CDR2 SASEGT. The CDR3 loop spans 12 amino acids.